The 21 T cell receptor beta chains in this list originate from one sample, sequenced in a study of T cells in Graves' hyperthyroidism and ophthalmopathy. Researchers amplified the TCR beta CDR3 regions from RNA transcripts. With the HTBI primer set, the TCR CDR3 went through a first round of RT-PCR. One entry per CDR3 protein results from TCRdb running MiXCR on the multiplex PCR reads. The sample records a few hundred thousand distinct CDR3 sequences, 14% being singletons. The sequencing input was blood. The receptors come from a young woman with Graves' hyperthyroidism.

Concerning this clonotype: This sequence may be a read error, since a much larger clone differs from it by one base. The V and J genes are TRBV19 and TRBJ1-1, with D unresolved. The CDR3 consists of 13 residues. Germline-derived CDR1 and CDR2 are LNHDA and SQIVND (reference sequence). DNA of the CDR3: TGTACCAGTGGCCCGATAAGGAACACTGAAGCTTTCTTT. Translated: CTSGPIRNTEAFF. Full variable domain (missing parts from reference TRBV19 and TRBJ1-1): DGGITQSPKYLFRKEGQNVTLSCEQNLNHDAMYWYRQDPGQGLRLIYYSQIVNDFQKGDIAEGYSVSREKKESFPLTVTSAQKNPTAFYLCTSGPIRNTEAFFGQGTRLTVV.

This clonotype was seen more than once but under ten times. V gene TRBV3-1 combines with J gene TRBJ2-1; no firm D call. The CDR3 loop spans 14 amino acids. The germline gives CDR1 LGHDT, CDR2 YNNKEL (reference sequence). V gave up 2 bases and J gave up 6 bases, with 11 bases separating them. CDR3: CASSQLVGFNEQFF. The DNA for the CDR3 is TGTGCCAGCAGCCAACTCGTGGGTTTCAATGAGCAGTTCTTC.

This clonotype was seen at least ten times. The gene calls are TRBV4-1 and TRBJ2-5; 9 positions match TRBD2. Trimming cost V 1 base and J 0 bases; bases outside gene matches: 9. Germline CDR1 MGHRA, CDR2 YSYEKL. The CDR3 sequence is 18 residues long. CDR3 sequence: CASSQAATSGPYQETQYF. In DNA, the CDR3 is TGCGCCAGCAGCCAAGCAGCTACTAGCGGGCCCTACCAAGAGACCCAGTACTTC.

This clonotype was counted a few times. The rearrangement uses TRBV30 and TRBJ1-2; TRBD1 aligns across 9 bases. This CDR3 contains 14 residues. CDR1 is GTSNPN and CDR2 is SVGIG in the germline V gene (reference sequence). The J segment lost 6 bases and the V segment lost 0 bases, leaving 5 bases of the junction unmatched. CDR3 region: CAWSVRRDRDGYTF. DNA for the CDR3: TGTGCCTGGAGTGTGCGTCGGGACAGGGATGGCTACACCTTC.

This rearrangement joins TRBV4-1 to TRBJ1-4, with 9 positions matching TRBD1. The CDR3 has 17 amino acids. CDR1 is MGHRA and CDR2 is YSYEKL in the germline V gene. J lost 13 bases, V lost 4 bases, and 19 bases had no gene match. This chain's CDR3 is CASSLPIIRDRAKGLFF. CDR3 DNA: TGCGCCAGCAGCCTACCGATCATCCGGGACAGGGCAAAAGGACTGTTTTTT.

This clonotype was counted only a few times. J is TRBJ2-5 and V is TRBV12-3 or TRBV12-4; D remains unclear. CDR3 length: 15 amino acids. Trimming shortened V by 4 bases and J by 2 bases, and 14 bases separated the two germline ends. CDR3 nucleotide sequence: TGTGCCAGCAGTTGGGCCCCGCAGGTTCAAGAGACCCAGTACTTC. This sequence encodes CASSWAPQVQETQYF.

This clonotype was detected a few times. Here the CDR3 reads CASRGARAFSSYEQYF. In DNA form, the CDR3 reads TGCGCCAGCAGGGGGGCTAGAGCGTTTAGCTCCTACGAGCAGTACTTC. This rearrangement joins TRBV10-1 to TRBJ2-7; TRBD1 might be the D (6 bases). Trimming removed 6 bases at V and 0 bases at J, with 18 bases between. The V gene's germline CDR1 is WNHNN and CDR2 SYGVQD (reference sequence). This CDR3 has 16 residues.

The rearrangement links TRBV12-3 or TRBV12-4 to TRBJ2-5; 10 nucleotides agree with TRBD2. The CDR3 extends over 15 amino acids. With V trimmed by 2 bases and J by 5 bases, 5 bases remained unmatched. CDR3 sequence (DNA): TGTGCCAGCAGTTTATGGCTAGCGGGAGAGGAGACCCAGTACTTC. It codes for CASSLWLAGEETQYF.

This clonotype showed up many times. The V and J genes are TRBV7-9 and TRBJ1-1; D is uncertain. V was cut by 6 bases and J by 1 base, with 12 bases left in between. Germline values: CDR1 SEHNR, CDR2 FQNEAQ (reference sequence). CDR3 length: 14 amino acids. CDR3 residues: CASSSTGANTEAFF. The CDR3 bases are TGTGCCAGCAGTAGTACCGGCGCGAACACTGAAGCTTTCTTT. Full variable domain (remainder filled in from reference TRBV7-9 and TRBJ1-1): DTGVSQNPRHKITKRGQNVTFRCDPISEHNRLYWYRQTLGQGPEFLTYFQNEAQLEKSRLLSDRFSAERPKGSFSTLEIQRTEQGDSAMYLCASSSTGANTEAFFGQGTRLTVV.

This chain uses TRBV6-1 with TRBJ1-2; perhaps TRBD1 as D (6 bases). V lost 5 bases, J lost 5 bases, and 18 bases lay in between. The CDR3 runs to 15 residues. Germline V CDR1 and CDR2: MNHNS, SASEGT. For the CDR3, the DNA is TGTGCCAGCAGTTTCTCCTCCCAGGGGAGGTATGGCTACACCTTC. Translating gives CASSFSSQGRYGYTF.

The sample holds a few counts of this clonotype. The chain uses TRBV10-2 and TRBJ2-7, with D hard to call. Between the trimmed V and J ends, which lost 5 bases and 6 bases, there was a span of 8 bases. The CDR3 runs to 11 residues. The V gene's germline CDR1 is WSHSY and CDR2 SAAADI. CDR3: CASSPVVEQYF. The CDR3 bases are TGCGCCAGCAGTCCAGTAGTCGAGCAGTACTTC.

V and J are TRBV5-1 and TRBJ2-4, with D possibly being TRBD2 (7 bases). Germline assignment: CDR1 SGHRS and CDR2 YFSETQ. The CDR3 runs to 20 residues. V was cut by 3 bases and J by 6 bases, with 31 bases left in between. The CDR3 DNA sequence: TGCGCCAGCAGCTCGGAGGGGACAAGGGCCCCGGGACTACCAATAAACATTCAGTACTTC. It yields the protein CASSSEGTRAPGLPINIQYF.

The V and J genes are TRBV9 and TRBJ1-1; D is uncertain. CDR1 is SGDLS and CDR2 is YYNGEE in the germline V gene. The CDR3 totals 15 residues. The V end was cut by 4 bases, the J end by 0 bases, with 13 bases between. CDR3 in DNA: TGTGCCAGCAGCCCCCACACGGAGATGAACACTGAAGCTTTCTTT. It encodes CASSPHTEMNTEAFF.

Of note for this clonotype: Germline is not matched at one junction end, which may reflect a read error. This chain uses TRBV3-1 with TRBJ2-1; TRBD2 agrees at 11 bases. The CDR3 runs to 12 residues. The V gene's germline CDR1 is LGHDT and CDR2 YNNKEL (reference sequence). Here the CDR3 DNA reads TGTGCCAGCAGCCAGACTAGCGGGGACCGGGTCTTC. Protein sequence: CASSQTSGDRVF.

This clonotype was seen repeatedly, ten times or more. The rearrangement uses TRBV6-5 and TRBJ2-3; tentative D call: TRBD2 (6 bases). Trimming stripped 2 bases from V and 2 bases from J, with 11 bases between. CDR1 MNHEY and CDR2 SVGAGI come from the germline V gene. There are 15 residues in the CDR3. The CDR3 DNA reads as TGTGCCAGCAGTTACCGCGGGAAATACACAGATACGCAGTATTTT. This sequence encodes CASSYRGKYTDTQYF.

This clonotype was seen ten or more times. The chain employs TRBV11-2 and TRBJ1-4; D is uncertain. This CDR3 is 13 amino acids long. V was pared by 5 bases and J by 8 bases, with 12 bases between. Per germline, CDR1 SGHAT and CDR2 FQNNGV. This CDR3 reads CASSDGGLEKLFF. The CDR3 DNA reads TGTGCCAGCAGCGATGGAGGGCTGGAAAAACTGTTTTTT.

The sample holds many counts of this clonotype. The V gene is TRBV12-3 or TRBV12-4, the J gene TRBJ2-1; 7 positions match TRBD2. After removal of 0 bases from V and 15 bases from J, the junction contained 5 bases not matched to a gene. This CDR3 is built from 12 residues. This CDR3 is CASSLAGLGTFF. The CDR3 DNA reads as TGTGCCAGCAGTTTAGCAGGACTAGGCACGTTCTTC.

This clonotype has a count of ten or more. This rearrangement joins TRBV18 to TRBJ2-1; D unclear. Trimming stripped 6 bases from V and 8 bases from J, with 17 bases between. This CDR3 has 14 residues. Germline V gene lookup returns CDR1 KGHSH and CDR2 LQKENI. The CDR3 sequence: CASSPGAGIDEQFF. The CDR3 DNA reads TGTGCCAGCTCTCCAGGAGCAGGAATCGATGAGCAGTTCTTC.

Regarding this clonotype: This clone may be a read error of a much larger clone one base away. CDR3 in DNA: TGTGCCACCAGTGACAGGGGCACCCAACGGGAGACCCAGTACTTC. Translating it yields CATSDRGTQRETQYF. The chain couples TRBV24-1 to TRBJ2-5; a weak D match, TRBD1 (6 bases). This CDR3 has 15 residues. V gave up 4 bases and J gave up 5 bases, with 16 bases separating them. In germline, CDR1 is KGHDR, CDR2 SFDVKD.

This clonotype was counted ten times or more. The chain uses TRBV11-2 and TRBJ2-1, with 11 bases that match TRBD2. There are 17 residues in the CDR3. CDR1 and CDR2 from the germline V gene are SGHAT and FQNNGV. Trimming took 8 bases from V and 5 from J; bases not matched to a gene: 14. The chain's CDR3 is CASRRGTSGSTDNEQFF. CDR3 DNA: TGTGCCAGCCGCAGGGGTACTAGCGGGAGTACGGACAATGAGCAGTTCTTC.

The DNA of the CDR3 is TGTGCCAGCAGCACCCCGGGCCCCCCCCGCAATGAGCAGTTCTTC. This translates into CASSTPGPPRNEQFF. The chain links TRBV2 to TRBJ2-1; D gene uncertain. CDR1 is SNHLY, CDR2 FYNNEI, per germline. The CDR3 loop spans 15 amino acids. V was clipped by 6 bases and J by 6 bases, with 18 bases between them.